The next 18 T cell receptor beta chains were all read from a single sample in a study of beta chain features in type 1 diabetes. The study, taken as a whole, reports: Moderate yet significant TCRB CDR3 shortening was seen in Type 1 diabetes patients in all four CD4+ subsets.

These receptors' antigens are unknown. The authors reverse transcribed all of the isolated RNA, so sequencing captured expressed TCRB transcripts. Assay: immunoSEQ multiplex PCR; the TCRdb copy retains only in-frame clones and omits some. The sample includes about 160,000 clones, approximately 8.7% of them seen just once. The sample comprised central memory CD4+ T cells from blood. These receptors all stem from a woman aged 30 to 39 with type 1 diabetes.

This clone has only a few counts. The V call is TRBV14, the J call TRBJ1-1; 8 bases align to TRBD1. Trimming cost V 3 bases and J 3 bases; bases outside gene matches: 3. The CDR3 has 14 amino acids. The germline V gene has CDR1 SGHDN and CDR2 FVKESK. The CDR3 region has the DNA TGTGCCAGCAGCCAGCTGGACAGGGACACTGAAGCTTTCTTT. This encodes CASSQLDRDTEAFF.

In this sample, this clone turned up a few times. The gene calls are TRBV6-4 and TRBJ1-1, with D possibly matching TRBD1 (6 bases). V shed 8 bases and J shed 1 base, with 11 bases lying between them. Germline V gives CDR1 MRHNA, CDR2 SNTAGT. The CDR3 length is 13 residues. CDR3 nucleotide sequence: TGTGCCAGCGCCCGACAGGAGAACACTGAAGCTTTCTTT. It yields the protein CASARQENTEAFF.

This clone turned up a few times. The chain has TRBV28 and TRBJ2-7; TRBD1 matches at 8 bases. The CDR3 runs 13 residues. Germline CDR1 and CDR2: MDHEN and SYDVKM. With V trimmed by 6 bases and J by 9 bases, 10 bases remained unmatched. CDR3 nucleotides: TGTGCCAGCAGGACAGGGGCCGTGGACATGCAGTACTTC. Protein product: CASRTGAVDMQYF.

This clone occurred a few times. This sequence joins TRBV7-2 and TRBJ2-3, with D maybe TRBD2 (7 bases). The V gene lost 9 bases and the J gene lost 0 bases, with 16 bases spanning the gap. The germline V gene has CDR1 SGHTA and CDR2 FQGNSA. This CDR3 contains 15 residues. The CDR3 loop reads CAREGGGGSTDTQYF. As DNA, the CDR3 is TGTGCCAGGGAAGGGGGGGGAGGAAGCACAGATACGCAGTATTTT.

J is TRBJ2-7 and V is TRBV7-2; D may be TRBD2 (5 bases). Trimming shortened V by 1 base and J by 10 bases, and 14 bases separated the two germline ends. The CDR3 covers 13 residues. CDR1 SGHTA and CDR2 FQGNSA come from the germline V gene. The CDR3 coding sequence is TGTGCCAGCAGCTTAGAGGACTCCCTTCGACAGTACTTC. Residues: CASSLEDSLRQYF.

The chain links TRBV5-1 to TRBJ2-7; TRBD2 matches at 7 bases. V lost 4 bases to trimming and J lost 12 bases; unmatched junction nucleotides: 10. Germline lookup yields CDR1 SGHRS and CDR2 YFSETQ. The CDR3 is 12 residues long. CDR3 loop: CASSVNGGSTYF. Here the CDR3 DNA reads TGCGCCAGCAGCGTAAACGGCGGGAGTACGTACTTC. The full variable domain, in which reference TRBV5-1 and TRBJ2-7 provide the parts outside the CDR3, is KAGVTQTPRYLIKTRGQQVTLSCSPISGHRSVSWYQQTPGQGLQFLFEYFSETQRNKGNFPGRFSGRQFSNSRSEMNVSTLELGDSALYLCASSVNGGSTYFGPGTRLTVT.

This clone was seen only a few times. This chain joins TRBV30 and TRBJ1-3; unclear D gene. This CDR3 has 11 residues. V lost 2 bases to trimming and J lost 4 bases, with 3 bases between them. CDR1 and CDR2 from the germline V gene are GTSNPN and SVGIG (reference sequence). CDR3 residues: CAWSLGNTIYF. CDR3 DNA: TGTGCCTGGAGTCTAGGAAACACCATATATTTT.

The rearrangement links TRBV7-8 to TRBJ2-2; D may be TRBD2 (6 bases). The V end lost 2 bases, the J end lost 2 bases, and 12 bases lay between the germline ends. This CDR3 region has 16 residues. Germline loops: CDR1 SGHVS, CDR2 FQNEAQ. The CDR3 is CASSLKLAKNTGELFF. The CDR3 DNA reads TGTGCCAGCAGCTTAAAGCTAGCGAAAAACACCGGGGAGCTGTTTTTT.

In its sample, this clone was seen a few times. The chain joins TRBV11-2 to TRBJ2-1; tentative D call: TRBD2 (7 bases). The length of the CDR3 is 17 residues. Trimming took 2 bases from V and 3 from J, leaving 17 bases between them. Germline CDR1 reads SGHAT; CDR2 reads FQNNGV. CDR3: CASSLSGGGDGYNEQFF. The CDR3 DNA sequence: TGTGCCAGCAGCTTATCTGGAGGGGGGGATGGCTACAATGAGCAGTTCTTC. The whole variable domain, remainder taken from reference TRBV11-2 and TRBJ2-1, is EAGVAQSPRYKIIEKRQSVAFWCNPISGHATLYWYQQILGQGPKLLIQFQNNGVVDDSQLPKDRFSAERLKGVDSTLKIQPAKLEDSAVYLCASSLSGGGDGYNEQFFGPGTRLTVL.

There are a few counts of this clone. The chain recombines TRBV6-1 with TRBJ2-1; TRBD2 matches at 8 bases. The V and J ends lost 2 bases and 1 base, in that order; junction bases with no gene match: 4. This CDR3 has 16 amino acids. Germline values: CDR1 MNHNS, CDR2 SASEGT. The DNA of the CDR3 is TGTGCCAGCAGTGAATGGGCGGGAGGATCCTACAATGAGCAGTTCTTC. Its protein product is CASSEWAGGSYNEQFF.

The chain carries TRBV25-1 and TRBJ1-1; 9 bases agree with TRBD1. This CDR3 is 14 amino acids long. Germline CDR1 MGHDK, CDR2 SYGVNS. V trimming: 2 bases; J trimming: 4 bases; junction bases outside the gene matches: 2. This CDR3 reads CASSEPQGATEAFF. In DNA, the CDR3 is TGTGCCAGCAGTGAACCACAGGGGGCCACTGAAGCTTTCTTT.

The rearrangement uses TRBV28 and TRBJ2-7; TRBD1 aligns across 7 bases. V shed 5 bases and J 3 bases; nucleotides not matched to a gene: 7. The CDR3 sequence is 14 residues long. CDR1 and CDR2 from the germline V gene are MDHEN and SYDVKM. Written as DNA, the CDR3 is TGTGCCAGCAGTGAATTCCGGGACAGCTACGAGCAGTACTTC. Translating gives CASSEFRDSYEQYF.

The V call is TRBV5-4, the J call TRBJ2-5; TRBD2 agrees at 7 bases. J was trimmed by 7 bases and V by 2 bases; bases with no gene match: 11. The CDR3 spans 15 residues. Germline CDR1 and CDR2: SGHNT and YYREEE (reference sequence). CDR3 nucleotide sequence: TGTGCCAGCAGCTTTGAGGGCGGGAGCCTCATGACCCAGTACTTC. Translated, it gives CASSFEGGSLMTQYF.

The CDR3 is CASSLAGGTFGNEQFF. For the CDR3, the DNA is TGTGCCAGCAGCTTAGCGGGGGGTACTTTTGGCAATGAGCAGTTCTTC. The V call is TRBV7-9, the J call TRBJ2-1; D perhaps matches TRBD2 (6 bases). V was trimmed by 0 bases and J by 6 bases, leaving 15 bases between them. Per the germline V gene, CDR1 is SEHNR and CDR2 is FQNEAQ (reference sequence). This CDR3 region has 16 residues.

This chain links TRBV18 with TRBJ1-4, with a weak D call TRBD1 (5 bases). Trimming removed 3 bases at V and 3 bases at J, with 11 bases between. The CDR3 spans 15 residues. CDR1 is KGHSH, CDR2 LQKENI, per germline. As DNA, the CDR3 is TGTGCCAGCTCACCGGAGACAGAAGCTAATGAAAAACTGTTTTTT. Translation gives CASSPETEANEKLFF.

This clone was seen a handful of times. V usage is TRBV4-1 and J usage is TRBJ2-5, with 15 positions matching TRBD2. The V and J ends lost 4 bases and 1 base, in that order; junction bases with no gene match: 1. Germline values: CDR1 MGHRA, CDR2 YSYEKL. This CDR3 has 16 amino acids. The CDR3 protein is CASSRGLAGGQETQYF. The CDR3 coding sequence is TGCGCCAGCAGCCGGGGACTAGCGGGGGGCCAAGAGACCCAGTACTTC.

A few counts support this clone. The chain employs TRBV5-1 and TRBJ1-2; the D gene is possibly TRBD1 (5 bases). This CDR3 contains 13 residues. Trimming took 1 base from V and 9 from J, leaving 13 bases between them. Germline assignment: CDR1 SGHRS and CDR2 YFSETQ. The CDR3 region is CASSLSVRASYTF. The CDR3 DNA sequence: TGCGCCAGCAGCTTGAGTGTCAGGGCCAGCTACACCTTC. The full variable domain, completed using reference TRBV5-1 and TRBJ1-2, is KAGVTQTPRYLIKTRGQQVTLSCSPISGHRSVSWYQQTPGQGLQFLFEYFSETQRNKGNFPGRFSGRQFSNSRSEMNVSTLELGDSALYLCASSLSVRASYTFGSGTRLTVV.

This clone was detected a few times. The chain employs TRBV5-1 and TRBJ2-1; D gene uncertain. The germline V gene has CDR1 SGHRS and CDR2 YFSETQ. Between the trimmed V and J ends, which lost 4 bases and 1 base, there was a span of 15 bases. The CDR3 loop spans 16 amino acids. DNA of the CDR3: TGCGCCAGCAGCCCGTCCGGGTCCTTGTCCTACAATGAGCAGTTCTTC. This codes for CASSPSGSLSYNEQFF. The whole variable domain, filled in from reference TRBV5-1 and TRBJ2-1, reads KAGVTQTPRYLIKTRGQQVTLSCSPISGHRSVSWYQQTPGQGLQFLFEYFSETQRNKGNFPGRFSGRQFSNSRSEMNVSTLELGDSALYLCASSPSGSLSYNEQFFGPGTRLTVL.